This entry is about one T cell receptor (beta chain). Its antigen is still unknown. No much larger clone is present one base from it, and per-base qualities are unavailable. Trimming takes 8 bases from V and 3 bases from J, and the germline ends sit 19 bases apart. CDR1 is given as GTSNPN and CDR2 as SVGIG, both from the germline V gene (reference sequence). The CDR3 spans 14 residues, from the cysteine through the phenylalanine. Only the CDR3 DNA is retained, 42 bases long and in frame from the first base. The library relied on the immunoSEQ multiplex PCR assay. TCRdb retrieved this table from immuneACCESS and kept in-frame rearrangements only. Not all clones are present; in checked studies, unresolved V genes account for under half, and no reason is known for the remainder. A total of roughly 100,000 clones appear in this sample, 91% of them only once. About 1.6% of the sample goes to the ten largest clones.

This record comes from a study of T cell changes during pregnancy in multiple sclerosis (dated by TCRdb to between 2018 and 2021). Concerning the study at large: In women with multiple sclerosis, the researchers looked at how the T cell repertoire shifted as pregnancy progressed.

This sample comprised peripheral blood, obtained after pregnancy. The TCR comes from a female donor in good health, enrolled as a control in a pregnancy study. The rearrangement combines TRBV30 with TRBJ1-1; a weak D assignment points to TRBD1 (5 bases agree). The CDR3: CAHSGVVVDTEAFF. The DNA sequence reads TGTGCCCACTCGGGGGTAGTAGTGGACACTGAAGCTTTCTTT.